Here is one T cell receptor beta chain with its context. The CDR3 length is 13 residues. Germline-derived CDR1 and CDR2 are SGHTA and FQGNSA. Trimming stripped 1 base from V and 8 bases from J, with 9 bases between. Preparation of the TCRbeta library was carried out with unique molecular identifiers. TCRdb re-called the PCR reads with MiXCR, one entry per CDR3 protein. The sample yields 360,000 or so distinct CDR3 sequences, about 20% seen once. The sample comes from a study of T-cell reconstitution after alpha-beta-depleted transplantation in children. The receptor was derived from a human donor who donated a stem cell graft to a child with acute myeloid leukemia. Sequenced material: PBMCs from the stem cell graft donor, taken from the stem cell graft. This chain joins TRBV7-2 and TRBJ2-1; D is unresolved. The CDR3 DNA follows: TGTGCCAGCAGCTTAGGGGTTAGGGATGAGCAGTTCTTC. As protein: CASSLGVRDEQFF.